This T cell receptor beta chain was observed in a study of T cell repertoires in aging, cancer and after chemotherapy. The CDR3 extends over 14 amino acids. Trimming stripped 2 bases from V and 2 bases from J, with 7 bases between. Germline assignment: CDR1 WSHSY and CDR2 SAAADI. TCR beta rearrangements were amplified from peripheral blood genomic DNA. Multiplex touch-down PCR with TRB-A/B primers amplified rearranged V-D-J TRB sequences. TCRdb redid the calling of the multiplex PCR reads with MiXCR, one entry per CDR3 protein. The table includes under 2,500 distinct CDR3 sequences, around 30% detected once.

This receptor was obtained from a human donor with a solid tumor. The rearrangement uses TRBV10-2 and TRBJ1-5; D uncertain. The sample taken for sequencing was blood. CDR3 sequence reads: CASSEGIGNQPQHF. The CDR3 region has the DNA TGCGCCAGCAGTGAGGGTATCGGCAATCAGCCCCAGCATTTT.